The 32 T cell receptor beta chains given below trace back to one sample, sequenced in a study of vaccination effects on CD4 cells after COVID-19. Assay used: immunoSEQ multiplex PCR; TCRdb lists only in-frame clones, some missing. Among some 59,000 clones listed, 80% were seen once. Which antigens these TCRs recognize remains unknown. Before sequencing took place, the ViraFEST assay used viral peptide pools to expand antigen-specific CD4+ T cells. Following a roughly 11-day culture, CD4+ T cells were purified. The source was CD4+ T cells from PBMCs cultured with HCoV-229E spike peptides, collected before COVID-19 vaccination. These TCRs come from a human donor who received a COVID-19 vaccine.

The chain combines TRBV4-1 with TRBJ2-1; 11 bases agree with TRBD1. The CDR3 totals 16 residues. The V segment lost 1 base and the J segment 6 bases; nucleotides outside the gene matches: 5. The V gene's germline CDR1 is MGHRA and CDR2 YSYEKL. CDR3 amino acids: CASSQVGTGGPNEQFF. The DNA for the CDR3 is TGCGCCAGCAGCCAAGTGGGGACAGGGGGGCCCAATGAGCAGTTCTTC.

The chain joins TRBV9 to TRBJ2-6, with D possibly being TRBD1 (6 bases). The V end was cut by 2 bases, the J end by 0 bases, with 12 bases between. This CDR3 is 17 amino acids long. Germline V gives CDR1 SGDLS, CDR2 YYNGEE. CDR3 sequence: CASSVGQKSSGANVLTF. Written as DNA, the CDR3 is TGTGCCAGCAGCGTCGGACAGAAGAGCTCTGGGGCCAACGTCCTGACTTTC.

Written as DNA, the CDR3 is TGTGCCAGTAGTTCAGGGGGCCGCTATGGCTACACCTTC. As protein: CASSSGGRYGYTF. The chain joins TRBV19 to TRBJ1-2, with 8 bases identical to TRBD1. Trimming took 5 bases from V and 4 from J; bases not matched to a gene: 3. The germline gives CDR1 LNHDA, CDR2 SQIVND (reference sequence). The CDR3 totals 13 residues.

V gene TRBV5-5 combines with J gene TRBJ1-2, with D possibly being TRBD1 (5 bases). Germline V gene sequence: CDR1 SGHKS, CDR2 YYEKEE (reference sequence). This CDR3 has 16 residues. The ends were cut back, 1 base at V and 0 bases at J, with 13 bases in the middle. CDR3 DNA: TGTGCCAGCAGCTTGAATGGGGACCCTTCTAACTATGGCTACACCTTC. This encodes CASSLNGDPSNYGYTF.

The CDR3 is CASSSPGQGVAGELFF. CDR3 nucleotides: TGTGCCAGTAGTTCGCCGGGACAGGGGGTCGCCGGGGAGCTGTTTTTT. The chain uses TRBV19 and TRBJ2-2; 11 bases are a match to TRBD1. The V gene end was trimmed by 5 bases and the J gene end by 6 bases; junction bases not matched to a gene: 8. The CDR3 covers 16 residues. Germline CDR1 and CDR2: LNHDA and SQIVND (reference sequence).

The chain recombines TRBV5-8 with TRBJ1-4, with a tentative D call TRBD1 (5 bases). The CDR3 consists of 13 residues. Germline values: CDR1 SGHTS, CDR2 YDEGEE. V lost 4 bases to trimming and J lost 7 bases, with 11 bases between them. The DNA for the CDR3 is TGTGCCAGCAGCCGCAGGACAACTGAAAAACTGTTTTTT. As protein: CASSRRTTEKLFF. The variable domain in full, completed from reference TRBV5-8 and TRBJ1-4, reads EAGVTQSPTHLIKTRGQQATLRCSPISGHTSVYWYQQALGLGLQFLLWYDEGEERNRGNFPPRFSGRQFPNYSSELNVNALELEDSALYLCASSRRTTEKLFFGSGTQLSVL.

This clone was detected a few times. The CDR3 region is CASSSGGGFNEQFF. Here the CDR3 DNA reads TGCGCCAGCAGCAGCGGGGGGGGATTCAATGAGCAGTTCTTC. The J gene is TRBJ2-1, the V gene TRBV5-1; TRBD2 aligns across 10 bases. Germline V gene data show CDR1 as SGHRS and CDR2 as YFSETQ. The CDR3 runs 14 residues. The V gene end was trimmed by 4 bases and the J gene end by 6 bases; junction bases not matched to a gene: 4.

A note on this clone: One end of the junction varies from germline; a read error may be responsible. The V gene is TRBV11-2, the J gene TRBJ2-2; possible D gene TRBD2, 6 bases. CDR1 is SGHAT, CDR2 FQNNGV, per germline. The CDR3 runs to 13 residues. The chain's CDR3 is CASSLAALGGLFF. CDR3 DNA sequence: TGTGCCAGCAGCTTAGCGGCCCTGGGGGGGCTGTTTTTT.

This clone was seen a handful of times. This rearrangement joins TRBV7-3 to TRBJ1-6; TRBD1 matches at 7 bases. Germline V CDR1 and CDR2: SGHTA, FQGTGA. The CDR3 runs to 13 residues. The ends lost 4 bases at V and 9 bases at J; junction bases unmatched: 3. CDR3 bases: TGTGCCAGCAGCTCGACAGGGATTTCACCCCTCCACTTT. Translated, it gives CASSSTGISPLHF.

The J gene is TRBJ2-7, the V gene TRBV6-5; 9 bases fit TRBD1. The CDR3 is 13 amino acids. The V segment lost 7 bases and the J segment 7 bases; nucleotides outside the gene matches: 8. The V gene's germline CDR1 is MNHEY and CDR2 SVGAGI. CDR3 sequence (DNA): TGTGCCAGCACCAGGACAGGGGTAGGGGAGCAGTACGTC. Translated: CASTRTGVGEQYV.

This clone has just a few counts. The chain combines TRBV5-6 with TRBJ2-7, with a tentative D call TRBD2 (5 bases). The CDR3 is 14 amino acids. V lost 0 bases, J lost 5 bases, and 12 bases lay in between. Germline lookup yields CDR1 SGHDT and CDR2 YYEEEE. The CDR3 region is CASSLVQEGHEQYV. CDR3 DNA: TGTGCCAGCAGCTTGGTTCAAGAGGGCCACGAGCAGTACGTC.

The J gene is TRBJ2-4, the V gene TRBV18; 9 bases align to TRBD2. Germline CDR1 reads KGHSH; CDR2 reads LQKENI. V lost 6 bases, J lost 9 bases, and 3 bases stayed unmatched. This CDR3 is built from 12 residues. CDR3: CASSTTSGIQYF. The CDR3 DNA sequence: TGTGCCAGCTCGACGACTAGCGGCATTCAGTACTTC.

The chain uses TRBV9 and TRBJ1-6, with D perhaps matching TRBD1 (5 bases). CDR1 is SGDLS, CDR2 YYNGEE, per germline. V lost 0 bases and J 8 bases, leaving 15 bases between the germline ends. There are 16 residues in the CDR3. In DNA, the CDR3 is TGTGCCAGCAGCGTAGGTCGGGACGGACTCTATTCACCCCTCCACTTT. It translates to CASSVGRDGLYSPLHF. Drawing the rest from reference TRBV9 and TRBJ1-6, the complete variable domain is DSGVTQTPKHLITATGQRVTLRCSPRSGDLSVYWYQQSLDQGLQFLIQYYNGEERAKGNILERFSAQQFPDLHSELNLSSLELGDSALYFCASSVGRDGLYSPLHFGNGTRLTVT.

The gene calls are TRBV28 and TRBJ2-2; D gene ambiguous. This CDR3 contains 14 residues. V dropped 2 bases and J dropped 1 base, with 5 bases sitting between them. Germline V gene lookup returns CDR1 MDHEN and CDR2 SYDVKM. CDR3: CASSLQQNTGELFF. The CDR3 DNA is TGTGCCAGCAGTTTACAGCAGAACACCGGGGAGCTGTTTTTT.

This clone turned up a few times. The rearrangement links TRBV7-2 to TRBJ2-7; TRBD2 aligns across 7 bases. The CDR3 extends over 15 amino acids. The ends lost 4 bases at V and 3 bases at J; junction bases unmatched: 9. Germline CDR1 SGHTA, CDR2 FQGNSA. CDR3 sequence (DNA): TGTGCCAGCAGCTCACAATCCGGGGGGTACTACGAGCAGTACGTC. It translates to CASSSQSGGYYEQYV.

The chain has TRBV19 and TRBJ2-2, with D maybe TRBD2 (5 bases). The germline gives CDR1 LNHDA, CDR2 SQIVND (reference sequence). V was cut by 6 bases and J by 3 bases, with 14 bases left in between. The CDR3 loop spans 15 amino acids. CDR3 DNA sequence: TGTGCCAGTAGGGGCTCGAGCGGAGACACCGGGGAGCTGTTTTTT. This codes for CASRGSSGDTGELFF.

The CDR3 DNA follows: TGTGCCAGCAGCAAGGGAGGGATTAGATGTGAGCAGTTCTTC. Encoded protein: CASSKGGIRCEQFF. This chain uses TRBV6-4 with TRBJ2-1; 7 nucleotides match TRBD2. Germline V gives CDR1 MRHNA, CDR2 SNTAGT. J was trimmed by 9 bases and V by 6 bases; bases with no gene match: 11. The CDR3 runs 14 residues.

This clone was found a few times. The chain combines TRBV2 with TRBJ1-1, with no clear D. Germline values: CDR1 SNHLY, CDR2 FYNNEI. This CDR3 comprises 12 residues. V was cut by 7 bases and J by 1 base, with 7 bases left in between. The CDR3: CASIVKNTEAFF. The CDR3 bases are TGTGCCAGCATAGTTAAGAACACTGAAGCTTTCTTT.

The chain combines TRBV28 with TRBJ2-5; D is unclear. Per germline, CDR1 MDHEN and CDR2 SYDVKM. This CDR3 comprises 17 residues. Trimming stripped 2 bases from V and 1 base from J, with 17 bases between. CDR3 DNA: TGTGCCAGCAGTTTACCCCGACCCTTGGGGTCCCAAGAGACCCAGTACTTC. Its translation: CASSLPRPLGSQETQYF.

The genes are TRBV3-1 (or the pseudogene TRBV3-2) and TRBJ1-1; TRBD1 matches at 7 bases. With 4 bases clipped from V and 6 bases from J, the junction kept 8 bases outside the gene matches. This CDR3 is 14 amino acids long. The germline V gene encodes CDR1 LGHDT and CDR2 YNNKEL (reference sequence). The CDR3 DNA follows: TGTGCCAGCAGCCGAGGGACAGTCCTAGCTGAAGCTTTCTTT. Its protein is CASSRGTVLAEAFF.

V and J are TRBV7-9 and TRBJ2-6, with 7 bases matching TRBD1. This CDR3 contains 17 residues. Germline values: CDR1 SEHNR, CDR2 FQNEAQ (reference sequence). V shed 3 bases and J 3 bases; nucleotides not matched to a gene: 8. The CDR3 reads CASSLGNRGRGANVLTF. The CDR3 DNA reads TGTGCCAGCAGCTTGGGGAACAGGGGACGTGGGGCCAACGTCCTGACTTTC. Full variable domain (remainder filled in from reference TRBV7-9 and TRBJ2-6): DTGVSQNPRHKITKRGQNVTFRCDPISEHNRLYWYRQTLGQGPEFLTYFQNEAQLEKSRLLSDRFSAERPKGSFSTLEIQRTEQGDSAMYLCASSLGNRGRGANVLTFGAGSRLTVL.

V and J are TRBV7-9 and TRBJ2-5; TRBD1 might be the D (6 bases). Germline V gene sequence: CDR1 SEHNR, CDR2 FQNEAQ (reference sequence). This CDR3 comprises 14 residues. V shed 5 bases and J shed 6 bases, with 16 bases lying between them. The CDR3 DNA is TGTGCCAGCAGCCCCTCGACAGGAGTAAAGACCCAGTACTTC. Protein: CASSPSTGVKTQYF.

The chain recombines TRBV7-9 with TRBJ1-2; 7 nucleotides align to TRBD1. V shed 5 bases, J shed 5 bases, and the junction held 8 bases outside the gene matches. Germline V lookup: CDR1 SEHNR, CDR2 FQNEAQ (reference sequence). The CDR3 is 14 amino acids. As DNA, the CDR3 is TGTGCCAGCAGCCCCTTGACAGGGACGTATGGCTACACCTTC. This sequence encodes CASSPLTGTYGYTF.

The chain recombines TRBV7-2 with TRBJ1-1; 8 bases are shared with TRBD1. J lost 5 bases, V lost 4 bases, and 6 bases had no gene match. CDR3 size: 14 residues. CDR1 is SGHTA, CDR2 FQGNSA, per germline. The CDR3: CASSSQGGSTEAFF. CDR3 DNA sequence: TGTGCCAGCAGCTCACAGGGGGGCTCTACTGAAGCTTTCTTT.

The V call is TRBV7-9, the J call TRBJ2-3; TRBD2 is a possible D gene (5 bases). The CDR3 extends over 17 amino acids. In germline, CDR1 is SEHNR, CDR2 FQNEAQ (reference sequence). V lost 2 bases and J lost 3, with 18 bases in between. CDR3 protein: CASSLRRGERGTDTQYF. CDR3 coding DNA: TGTGCCAGCAGCTTACGACGGGGAGAACGTGGAACAGATACGCAGTATTTT.

This chain joins TRBV5-1 and TRBJ2-5, with 11 bases identical to TRBD2. The junction had 7 bases not matched to a gene; V was cut back by 4 bases and J by 5 bases. Germline V gene sequence: CDR1 SGHRS, CDR2 YFSETQ. This CDR3 region has 15 residues. CDR3 region: CASSDSGGGMETQYF. CDR3 coding DNA: TGCGCCAGCAGCGATAGCGGGGGGGGTATGGAGACCCAGTACTTC.

The chain joins TRBV12-1 to TRBJ2-5; the D call of TRBD1 is as the table states it, not checked on the DNA. TRBV12-1 represents a pseudogene. The CDR3 contains 15 residues. CDR3 nucleotides: TGTGCCAGCAGCTTGGGGGACAGCATCCAAGAGACCCAGTACTTC. It is translated as CASSLGDSIQETQYF.

The chain joins TRBV3-1 (or the pseudogene TRBV3-2) to TRBJ1-1; D call uncertain. V was shortened by 2 bases and J by 4 bases, with 11 bases between the two germline ends. Germline V CDR1 and CDR2: LGHDT, YNNKEL (reference sequence). The CDR3 sequence is 14 residues long. CDR3 nucleotide sequence: TGTGCCAGCAGCCAACAACCGGTTTCCACTGAAGCTTTCTTT. Translating it yields CASSQQPVSTEAFF.

The chain has TRBV18 and TRBJ1-1; tentative D call: TRBD1 (6 bases). CDR1 is KGHSH and CDR2 is LQKENI in the germline V gene. The CDR3 sequence is 15 residues long. The germline V and J ends were trimmed by 1 base and 2 bases, with 11 bases remaining between them. CDR3 region: CASSPLTGSNTEAFF. CDR3 in DNA: TGTGCCAGCTCACCACTAACAGGGTCCAACACTGAAGCTTTCTTT.

A few counts support this clone. The CDR3 loop reads CATSSWFGQGRTF. For the CDR3, the DNA is TGTGCCACCAGCTCATGGTTTGGGCAGGGTCGGACCTTC. V is TRBV15 and J is TRBJ1-2, with D maybe TRBD1 (5 bases). The CDR3 spans 13 residues. CDR1 and CDR2 from the germline V gene are LNHNV and YYDKDF (reference sequence). V was trimmed by 5 bases and J by 14 bases, leaving 21 bases between them.

This chain joins TRBV19 and TRBJ2-3; D possibly matches TRBD1 or TRBD2 (5 bases each). The V end was cut by 6 bases, the J end by 0 bases, with 16 bases between. CDR1 and CDR2 from the germline V gene are LNHDA and SQIVND (reference sequence). The length of the CDR3 is 16 residues. CDR3 coding DNA: TGTGCCAGTAGCACGGGCCGGGACGGTAGCACAGATACGCAGTATTTT. This encodes CASSTGRDGSTDTQYF.

The V gene is TRBV6-5, the J gene TRBJ2-7, with D tentatively TRBD1 (6 bases). Trimming pared 1 base from V and 6 bases from J, leaving 16 bases between. The length of the CDR3 is 15 residues. Germline CDR1 reads MNHEY; CDR2 reads SVGAGI. CDR3 residues: CASSYYSSGRGEQYV. In DNA, the CDR3 is TGTGCCAGCAGTTACTACTCCAGCGGCAGGGGCGAGCAGTACGTC.